This T cell receptor (beta chain) was captured by sequencing in a study of identical twins. MiXCR, run by TCRdb on the 5' RACE reads, gives a single entry per CDR3 protein. The sample yields 1.5 million to 2 million distinct CDR3 sequences, about 31% seen once. In this sample, this clonotype turned up many times. Its antigen is still unknown. The V gene lost 3 bases and the J gene lost 1 base, with 7 bases spanning the gap. The germline CDR1 and CDR2 sequences are DFQATT and SNEGSKA (reference sequence). This CDR3 is built from 13 residues. Findings and limits, study-wide: Fewer insertions characterized abundant cord blood beta clonotypes, whereas memory repertoires showed none.

This clonotype was obtained from a newborn girl in good health. The sample consisted of cord blood. V and J are TRBV20-1 and TRBJ1-5, with D maybe TRBD1 (5 bases). The DNA of the CDR3 is TGCAGTGCTAGGTCAGGGAGCAATCAGCCCCAGCATTTT. This sequence encodes CSARSGSNQPQHF.